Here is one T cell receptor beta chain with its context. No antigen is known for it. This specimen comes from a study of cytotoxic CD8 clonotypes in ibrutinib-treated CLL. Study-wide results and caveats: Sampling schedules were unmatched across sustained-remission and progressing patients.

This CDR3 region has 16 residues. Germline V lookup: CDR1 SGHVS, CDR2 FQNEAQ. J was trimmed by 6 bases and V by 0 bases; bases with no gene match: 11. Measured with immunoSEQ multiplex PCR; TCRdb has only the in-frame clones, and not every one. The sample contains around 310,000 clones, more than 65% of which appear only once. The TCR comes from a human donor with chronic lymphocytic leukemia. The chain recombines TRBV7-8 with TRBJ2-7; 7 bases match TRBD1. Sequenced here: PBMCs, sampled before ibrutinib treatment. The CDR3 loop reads CASSLALGTDPSEQYF. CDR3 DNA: TGTGCCAGCAGCTTAGCCCTCGGGACAGACCCCTCCGAGCAGTACTTC.